The next 21 T cell receptor beta chains were all read from a single sample in a study of OX40 agonist ivuxolimab in advanced cancers. Sequenced by immunoSEQ multiplex PCR; TCRdb stores in-frame clones only, minus some. The data hold around 31,000 clones, with around nine tenths observed a single time. This material consisted of CD4+ or CD8+ T cells sorted from blood, taken in a trial of the OX40 agonist ivuxolimab. These receptors all come from an adult with an advanced solid tumor such as melanoma, head and neck, liver or kidney cancer.

The rearrangement joins TRBV5-1 to TRBJ2-7; D not certain. The CDR3 totals 16 residues. Trimming shortened V by 4 bases and J by 4 bases, and 21 bases separated the two germline ends. Looked up from germline, CDR1 is SGHRS and CDR2 is YFSETQ. For the CDR3, the DNA is TGCGCCAGCAGCCCATCGGAGCTCTCACCAAAATACGAGCAGTACTTC. As protein: CASSPSELSPKYEQYF.

The chain carries TRBV27 and TRBJ1-3; D remains ambiguous. Per the germline V gene, CDR1 is MNHEY and CDR2 is SMNVEV (reference sequence). With 9 bases removed from V and 3 bases from J, the gap between germline ends came to 6 bases. CDR3 length: 11 residues. The CDR3 is CASMSGNTIYF. CDR3 coding DNA: TGTGCCAGTATGAGTGGAAACACCATATATTTT.

V gene TRBV7-2 combines with J gene TRBJ1-2; TRBD1 agrees at 7 bases. The CDR3 covers 14 residues. Germline V gene data show CDR1 as SGHTA and CDR2 as FQGNSA. With V trimmed by 0 bases and J by 5 bases, 3 bases remained unmatched. The CDR3 DNA follows: TGTGCCAGCAGCTTAGCCCAGACAGGGTATGGCTACACCTTC. Its translation: CASSLAQTGYGYTF.

This chain links TRBV27 with TRBJ2-5; D call uncertain. V dropped 5 bases and J dropped 0 bases, with 7 bases sitting between them. CDR1 is MNHEY, CDR2 SMNVEV, per germline (reference sequence). CDR3 length: 13 amino acids. The CDR3 DNA is TGTGCCAGCAGTGCGAAGGACCAAGAGACCCAGTACTTC. Translated, it gives CASSAKDQETQYF.

A single count supports this clone. The chain has TRBV21-1 and TRBJ2-1. TRBV21-1 is shown as a pseudogene. CDR3 length equals 16 residues. CDR3 amino acids: CASSTPGALSYNEQFF. CDR3 bases: TGTGCCAGCAGCACACCCGGGGCCCTCTCCTACAATGAGCAGTTCTTC.

The rearrangement uses TRBV7-6 and TRBJ2-3; D call uncertain. Germline V gene sequence: CDR1 SGHVS, CDR2 FNYEAQ. This CDR3 region has 13 residues. Trimming took off 10 bases at V and 6 bases at J, with 17 bases between the two ends. This CDR3 reads CATSSGPRDTQYF. The CDR3 region has the DNA TGTGCCACCTCTTCAGGCCCAAGGGATACGCAGTATTTT.

The chain links TRBV5-6 to TRBJ2-7, with D unresolved. The CDR3 consists of 13 residues. Germline assignment: CDR1 SGHDT and CDR2 YYEEEE. V shed 4 bases and J shed 2 bases, with 10 bases lying between them. The CDR3 nucleotides read TGTGCCAGCAGCGGACGGATTCCCTACGAGCAGTACTTC. It encodes CASSGRIPYEQYF.

The J gene is TRBJ1-4, the V gene TRBV6-5, with D uncertain. V lost 4 bases to trimming and J lost 8 bases, with 17 bases between them. Germline CDR1 MNHEY, CDR2 SVGAGI. This CDR3 has 15 residues. The CDR3 reads CASSSLMDWEEKLFF. The CDR3, as DNA: TGTGCCAGCAGTTCCCTGATGGACTGGGAGGAAAAACTGTTTTTT.

The rearrangement joins TRBV28 to TRBJ2-7, with 9 bases fitting TRBD1. V trimming: 6 bases; J trimming: 6 bases; junction bases outside the gene matches: 12. The CDR3 contains 15 residues. Looked up from germline, CDR1 is MDHEN and CDR2 is SYDVKM. The CDR3 DNA follows: TGTGCCAGCAGGTCCCCGGGACAGGGCCTACCCGAGCAGTACTTC. Its protein product is CASRSPGQGLPEQYF.

The V gene is TRBV4-1, the J gene TRBJ1-4; TRBD1 is a possible D gene (6 bases). This CDR3 spans 14 amino acids. V was pared by 0 bases and J by 7 bases, with 9 bases between. CDR1 is MGHRA, CDR2 YSYEKL, per germline. DNA of the CDR3: TGCGCCAGCAGCCAAGAGGGGGCAGGTGAAAAACTGTTTTTT. Its protein product is CASSQEGAGEKLFF.

The chain joins TRBV7-8 to TRBJ1-1; the D gene is possibly TRBD1 (6 bases). This CDR3 contains 15 residues. CDR1 SGHVS and CDR2 FQNEAQ come from the germline V gene. Trimming left V 5 bases short and J 1 base short, with 14 bases between. The CDR3 protein is CASSTAGTTNTEAFF. The CDR3 DNA is TGTGCCAGCAGCACGGCCGGGACAACGAACACTGAAGCTTTCTTT.

The rearrangement links TRBV5-1 to TRBJ1-2; TRBD1 aligns across 9 bases. Germline trimming cut 1 base from V and 5 bases from J; bases unmatched to any gene: 6. The CDR3 has 15 amino acids. Germline V gene sequence: CDR1 SGHRS, CDR2 YFSETQ. The CDR3 reads CASSLRTGAEYGYTF. Written as DNA, the CDR3 is TGCGCCAGCAGCTTGAGGACAGGGGCAGAGTATGGCTACACCTTC.

The rearrangement joins TRBV4-1 to TRBJ2-5; D is possibly TRBD1 (5 bases). Germline V gene lookup returns CDR1 MGHRA and CDR2 YSYEKL. This CDR3 contains 15 residues. V lost 0 bases to trimming and J lost 4 bases, with 12 bases between them. The CDR3 loop is CASSQDPGYPETQYF. CDR3 coding DNA: TGCGCCAGCAGCCAAGACCCAGGGTATCCAGAGACCCAGTACTTC.

This chain connects TRBV7-9 to TRBJ2-1, with TRBD1 identical over 7 bases. J lost 0 bases, V lost 5 bases, and 1 base had no gene match. The CDR3 has 14 amino acids. CDR1 SEHNR and CDR2 FQNEAQ come from the germline V gene (reference sequence). CDR3 in amino acids: CASSRQGSYNEQFF. As DNA, the CDR3 is TGTGCCAGCAGCCGACAGGGCTCCTACAATGAGCAGTTCTTC.

A single count supports this clone. The rearrangement joins TRBV2 to TRBJ1-4; no clear D. CDR1 SNHLY and CDR2 FYNNEI come from the germline V gene. V was clipped by 6 bases and J by 2 bases, with 13 bases between them. This CDR3 contains 15 residues. DNA for the CDR3: TGTGCCAGCAGAGAAAGCGTTGTGACTAATGAAAAACTGTTTTTT. It codes for CASRESVVTNEKLFF.

The rearrangement uses TRBV7-9 and TRBJ1-1; D call uncertain. Trimming shortened V by 4 bases and J by 0 bases, and 6 bases separated the two germline ends. CDR1 SEHNR and CDR2 FQNEAQ come from the germline V gene (reference sequence). The CDR3 contains 13 residues. CDR3 amino acids: CASSSGLNTEAFF. CDR3 DNA sequence: TGTGCCAGCAGCTCGGGATTGAACACTGAAGCTTTCTTT.

This clone was detected once. The chain has TRBV28 and TRBJ2-7; TRBD1 matches 7 bases. Germline V gives CDR1 MDHEN, CDR2 SYDVKM. This CDR3 is 14 amino acids long. V was clipped by 5 bases and J by 3 bases; unmatched bases: 7. CDR3 protein: CASSAAGTDYEQYF. The CDR3 nucleotides are TGTGCCAGCAGTGCAGCCGGGACAGACTACGAGCAGTACTTC.

The chain is built from TRBV27 and TRBJ1-1, with a weak D call TRBD1 (5 bases). CDR3 size: 13 residues. Germline V gene lookup returns CDR1 MNHEY and CDR2 SMNVEV (reference sequence). Trimming pared 9 bases from V and 1 base from J, leaving 12 bases between. CDR3 residues: CASGKGKNTEAFF. The DNA of the CDR3 is TGTGCCAGTGGGAAGGGGAAGAACACTGAAGCTTTCTTT.

V usage is TRBV10-2 and J usage is TRBJ1-1, with D perhaps TRBD1 (6 bases). Germline-derived CDR1 and CDR2 are WSHSY and SAAADI. This CDR3 has 14 residues. The germline V and J ends were trimmed by 7 bases and 7 bases, with 19 bases remaining between them. CDR3 sequence reads: CASMAGTEGGEAFF. DNA of the CDR3: TGCGCCAGCATGGCTGGGACCGAGGGGGGTGAAGCTTTCTTT.

This sequence joins TRBV4-1 and TRBJ2-7; D ambiguous. V was trimmed by 4 bases and J by 5 bases, leaving 9 bases between them. Germline V gene data show CDR1 as MGHRA and CDR2 as YSYEKL. The length of the CDR3 is 12 residues. CDR3 loop: CASSPRINEQYF. The CDR3 DNA follows: TGCGCCAGCAGCCCCAGAATCAACGAGCAGTACTTC.

The rearrangement links TRBV19 to TRBJ2-7; D gene ambiguous. The V gene lost 6 bases and the J gene lost 0 bases, with 9 bases spanning the gap. The germline gives CDR1 LNHDA, CDR2 SQIVND (reference sequence). The CDR3 is 13 residues long. The chain's CDR3 is CASSIFPSYEQYF. Here the CDR3 DNA reads TGTGCCAGTAGCATCTTCCCCTCCTACGAGCAGTACTTC.